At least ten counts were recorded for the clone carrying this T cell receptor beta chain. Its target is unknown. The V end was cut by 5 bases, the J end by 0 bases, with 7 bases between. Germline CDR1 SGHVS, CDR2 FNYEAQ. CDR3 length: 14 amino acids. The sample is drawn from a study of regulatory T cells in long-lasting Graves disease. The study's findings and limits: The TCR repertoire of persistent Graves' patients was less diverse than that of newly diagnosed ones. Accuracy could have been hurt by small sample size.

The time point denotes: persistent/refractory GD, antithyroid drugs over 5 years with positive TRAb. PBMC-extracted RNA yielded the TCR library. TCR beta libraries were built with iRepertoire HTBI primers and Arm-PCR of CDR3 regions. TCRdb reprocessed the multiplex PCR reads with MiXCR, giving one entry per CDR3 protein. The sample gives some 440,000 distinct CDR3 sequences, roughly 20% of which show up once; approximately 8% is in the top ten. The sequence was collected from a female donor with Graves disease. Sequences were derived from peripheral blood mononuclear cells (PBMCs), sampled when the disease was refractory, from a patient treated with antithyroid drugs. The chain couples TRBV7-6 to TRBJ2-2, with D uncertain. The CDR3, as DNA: TGTGCCAGCAGCGAAGCTCCGAACACCGGGGAGCTGTTTTTT. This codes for CASSEAPNTGELFF.